One sample yielded the 8 T cell receptor beta chains listed below, sequenced in a study of blood T cells in healthy people across ages. Then a second PCR, running about 6 to 11 cycles, was carried out with a sample-barcoded 5' primer and a J-beta primer mix. TCRdb re-derived calls from the 5' RACE reads in MiXCR, one entry per CDR3 protein. The sample yields some 930,000 distinct CDR3 sequences, almost 30% seen once. This sample also appeared in a second study, on T cells of mothers and their children.

Input material: blood. These receptors originate from a woman between 35 and 50 years old in good health.

This clonotype has a handful of counts. V is TRBV3-1 and J is TRBJ2-7; tentatively, D is TRBD1 (5 bases). The V end lost 4 bases, the J end lost 0 bases, and 13 bases lay between the germline ends. The CDR3 has 15 residues. Germline V gene data show CDR1 as LGHDT and CDR2 as YNNKEL (reference sequence). DNA for the CDR3: TGTGCCAGCAGCCCCGAGGTGCAGGGCTCCTACGAGCAGTACTTC. Residues: CASSPEVQGSYEQYF.

The chain employs TRBV19 and TRBJ1-5, with D tentatively TRBD1 (5 bases). V lost 5 bases and J 2 bases, leaving 13 bases between the germline ends. This CDR3 spans 15 amino acids. CDR1 is LNHDA and CDR2 is SQIVND in the germline V gene (reference sequence). The CDR3 bases are TGTGCCAGTAGTCGCAGGGAGGGTGGCAATCAGCCCCAGCATTTT. Its translation: CASSRREGGNQPQHF.

Concerning this clonotype: This could be a read error, since a much larger clone is one nucleotide away. The CDR3 bases are TGTGCCAGCAGCCAAAATGGCGTCGGCACAGATACGCAGTATTTT. Amino acids: CASSQNGVGTDTQYF. The rearrangement joins TRBV4-2 to TRBJ2-3; D uncertain. V was pared by 2 bases and J by 1 base, with 10 bases between. The germline CDR1 and CDR2 sequences are LGHNA and YNFKEQ. This CDR3 is built from 15 residues.

The CDR3 loop is CSARSAGTSKGTDTQYF. CDR3 nucleotide sequence: TGCAGTGCTAGGTCGGCCGGGACTAGCAAGGGCACAGATACGCAGTATTTT. The chain links TRBV20-1 to TRBJ2-3; 9 bases are a match to TRBD2. This CDR3 has 17 residues. Per germline, CDR1 DFQATT and CDR2 SNEGSKA (reference sequence). Unmatched junction bases numbered 11, after V lost 3 bases and J lost 1 base.

The V and J genes are TRBV7-9 and TRBJ1-2, with 8 positions matching TRBD1. The germline V gene encodes CDR1 SEHNR and CDR2 FQNEAQ (reference sequence). With V trimmed by 6 bases and J by 7 bases, 16 bases remained unmatched. The CDR3 has 16 residues. The CDR3, as DNA: TGTGCCAGCAGTCTCGTTAACAGGGGGTTTTCGGTTGGCTACACCTTC. It is translated as CASSLVNRGFSVGYTF.

This clonotype came up many times. The chain couples TRBV5-4 to TRBJ2-7, with TRBD1 matching over 8 bases. Trimming took 4 bases from V and 1 from J; bases not matched to a gene: 7. The CDR3 covers 15 residues. From germline, CDR1 is SGHNT and CDR2 YYREEE (reference sequence). The DNA for the CDR3 is TGTGCCAGCAGCCAACCGGGACAGGCTTCCTACGAGCAGTACTTC. Translated, it gives CASSQPGQASYEQYF.

This clonotype was counted between two and nine times. This chain links TRBV4-1 with TRBJ1-1; possible D gene TRBD1, 6 bases. The V gene's germline CDR1 is MGHRA and CDR2 YSYEKL. With 3 bases removed from V and 1 base from J, the gap between germline ends came to 21 bases. This CDR3 contains 18 residues. The DNA for the CDR3 is TGCGCCAGCAGCCATCCCCTGTTGGGGGGCAAGGGGAACACTGAAGCTTTCTTT. It translates to CASSHPLLGGKGNTEAFF.

V usage is TRBV28 and J usage is TRBJ2-7, with TRBD1 matching over 9 bases. The CDR3 is 15 residues long. V trimming: 4 bases; J trimming: 4 bases; junction bases outside the gene matches: 8. CDR1 is MDHEN, CDR2 SYDVKM, per germline. The CDR3 loop is CASSSGTGTGYEQYF. CDR3 sequence (DNA): TGTGCCAGCAGTTCGGGGACAGGGACGGGATACGAGCAGTACTTC. The entire variable domain, with the rest obtained from reference TRBV28 and TRBJ2-7, is as follows: DVKVTQSSRYLVKRTGEKVFLECVQDMDHENMFWYRQDPGLGLRLIYFSYDVKMKEKGDIPEGYSVSREKKERFSLILESASTNQTSMYLCASSSGTGTGYEQYFGPGTRLTVT.